Following are 24 T cell receptor beta chains from one sample sequenced in a study of blood T cell repertoires in COVID-19. Profiled with immunoSEQ multiplex PCR; TCRdb holds only in-frame clones, not every one. The table records 150,000 to 200,000 clones, 80% of them present only once. The sequencing sample was made of PBMCs or T cells enriched from blood (not recorded which). The receptors shown here come from a man between 40 and 49 years old who had recovered from COVID-19.

The chain employs TRBV19 and TRBJ1-1; D gene ambiguous. Germline CDR1 LNHDA, CDR2 SQIVND (reference sequence). V was trimmed by 5 bases and J by 5 bases, leaving 9 bases between them. This CDR3 is built from 12 residues. The CDR3 is CASSFDGTEAFF. The CDR3 nucleotides are TGTGCCAGTAGTTTTGACGGGACTGAAGCTTTCTTT.

This clone was found once. This chain links TRBV7-9 with TRBJ1-1, with 7 bases fitting TRBD1. The V and J ends lost 2 bases and 1 base, in that order; junction bases with no gene match: 4. The CDR3 contains 15 residues. In germline, CDR1 is SEHNR, CDR2 FQNEAQ (reference sequence). CDR3 residues: CASSLRQGGNTEAFF. For the CDR3, the DNA is TGTGCCAGCAGCTTAAGACAGGGAGGGAACACTGAAGCTTTCTTT.

The chain has TRBV6-5 and TRBJ1-1, with D perhaps matching TRBD1 (5 bases). Looked up from germline, CDR1 is MNHEY and CDR2 is SVGAGI. Trimming removed 3 bases at V and 5 bases at J, with 13 bases between. CDR3 length equals 14 residues. Written as DNA, the CDR3 is TGTGCCAGCAGTTATTACATAGGGGAAACTGAAGCTTTCTTT. It is translated as CASSYYIGETEAFF.

The rearrangement uses TRBV6-5 and TRBJ2-5; 10 bases map to TRBD1. Germline V CDR1 and CDR2: MNHEY, SVGAGI. Trimming took 7 bases from V and 9 from J; bases not matched to a gene: 5. CDR3 length: 12 residues. The CDR3: CASMETGGPQYF. CDR3 sequence (DNA): TGTGCCAGCATGGAGACAGGGGGCCCCCAGTACTTC.

V is TRBV5-1 and J is TRBJ2-3, with TRBD2 identical over 9 bases. The CDR3 runs to 17 residues. Trimming removed 4 bases from V and 6 bases from J; junction bases left unmatched: 15. Looked up from germline, CDR1 is SGHRS and CDR2 is YFSETQ. The CDR3 nucleotides are TGCGCCAGCAGCCCCCCCGTCGGCGGGGGGGCAAAGGATACGCAGTATTTT. This gives the protein CASSPPVGGGAKDTQYF.

This rearrangement joins TRBV12-3 or TRBV12-4 to TRBJ1-2, with D unclear. Trimming removed 6 bases at V and 6 bases at J, with 11 bases between. The CDR3 is 12 residues long. The CDR3 DNA reads TGTGCCAGCAGCCGGGGTTTTAATGGCTACACCTTC. This sequence encodes CASSRGFNGYTF.

The J gene is TRBJ1-2, the V gene TRBV11-2; possible D gene TRBD1, 6 bases. The V end was cut by 1 base, the J end by 5 bases, with 14 bases between. Germline V gene data show CDR1 as SGHAT and CDR2 as FQNNGV. The CDR3 has 15 amino acids. The CDR3, as DNA: TGTGCCAGCAGCTTAGGAGGACAGAGTTATTATGGCTACACCTTC. This gives the protein CASSLGGQSYYGYTF. Combining the CDR3 with reference TRBV11-2 and TRBJ1-2 gives the whole variable domain EAGVAQSPRYKIIEKRQSVAFWCNPISGHATLYWYQQILGQGPKLLIQFQNNGVVDDSQLPKDRFSAERLKGVDSTLKIQPAKLEDSAVYLCASSLGGQSYYGYTFGSGTRLTVV.

The chain joins TRBV2 to TRBJ1-6; TRBD1 matches 7 bases. The CDR3 consists of 14 residues. Germline V gives CDR1 SNHLY, CDR2 FYNNEI. V was clipped by 3 bases and J by 15 bases; unmatched bases: 11. In DNA form, the CDR3 reads TGTGCCAGCAGTGAGGGCAGGGGGAGAGTTCTCCTCCACTTT. Protein product: CASSEGRGRVLLHF.

The J gene is TRBJ1-2, the V gene TRBV5-6; D is perhaps TRBD1 (6 bases). The CDR3 has 14 residues. Per germline, CDR1 SGHDT and CDR2 YYEEEE. V was pared by 1 base and J by 5 bases, with 12 bases between. The CDR3 reads CASSLPGQIYGYTF. For the CDR3, the DNA is TGTGCCAGCAGCTTGCCTGGACAGATATATGGCTACACCTTC.

This chain connects TRBV19 to TRBJ2-3; possible D gene TRBD2, 6 bases. With 4 bases removed from V and 4 bases from J, the gap between germline ends came to 21 bases. Germline V lookup: CDR1 LNHDA, CDR2 SQIVND (reference sequence). The length of the CDR3 is 17 residues. The CDR3 nucleotides read TGTGCCAGTAGTACTACTACCGCGCCGACTAGAGCAGATACGCAGTATTTT. Amino acids: CASSTTTAPTRADTQYF.

V is TRBV2 and J is TRBJ2-7; 8 bases match TRBD2. CDR3 size: 12 residues. Per the germline V gene, CDR1 is SNHLY and CDR2 is FYNNEI. The trim removed 6 bases at V and 3 bases at J, leaving 1 base unmatched. Here the CDR3 DNA reads TGTGCCAGCAGGCGGGGGGTCTACGAGCAGTACTTC. Its translation: CASRRGVYEQYF.

The chain links TRBV6-6 to TRBJ2-7; 10 nucleotides match TRBD1. The CDR3 totals 14 residues. With 4 bases clipped from V and 6 bases from J, the junction kept 6 bases outside the gene matches. The germline V gene encodes CDR1 MNHNY and CDR2 SVGAGI (reference sequence). As DNA, the CDR3 is TGTGCCAGCAGTTCCTTCGGGACAGGGGCCGAGCAGTACGTC. Its translation: CASSSFGTGAEQYV.

The chain carries TRBV2 and TRBJ2-1; D is perhaps TRBD2 (6 bases). This CDR3 spans 14 amino acids. Between the trimmed V and J ends, which lost 6 bases and 4 bases, there was a span of 13 bases. The germline CDR1 and CDR2 sequences are SNHLY and FYNNEI. The CDR3 region has the DNA TGTGCCAGCAGCCTCCTAGCGCAGTACAATGAGCAGTTCTTC. This gives the protein CASSLLAQYNEQFF.

This clone has more than one count but fewer than ten. This chain uses TRBV9 with TRBJ1-1; 11 bases match TRBD1. The ends lost 4 bases at V and 0 bases at J; junction bases unmatched: 5. Per germline, CDR1 SGDLS and CDR2 YYNGEE. The CDR3 covers 16 residues. In nucleotides, the CDR3 is TGTGCCAGCAGCTCAGGACAGGGGGCGGTGAACACTGAAGCTTTCTTT. Its protein product is CASSSGQGAVNTEAFF. Filled out from reference TRBV9 and TRBJ1-1, the complete variable domain reads DSGVTQTPKHLITATGQRVTLRCSPRSGDLSVYWYQQSLDQGLQFLIQYYNGEERAKGNILERFSAQQFPDLHSELNLSSLELGDSALYFCASSSGQGAVNTEAFFGQGTRLTVV.

The V call is TRBV11-2, the J call TRBJ2-3; 7 positions match TRBD2. The CDR3 totals 15 residues. The J segment lost 3 bases and the V segment lost 5 bases, leaving 8 bases of the junction unmatched. Germline CDR1 reads SGHAT; CDR2 reads FQNNGV. This chain's CDR3 is CASSPTRGRTDTQYF. CDR3 coding DNA: TGTGCCAGCAGCCCGACGCGGGGGAGAACAGATACGCAGTATTTT.

V usage is TRBV9 and J usage is TRBJ1-1; 10 nucleotides align to TRBD1. The V segment lost 3 bases and the J segment 0 bases; nucleotides outside the gene matches: 11. CDR3 length: 18 residues. The germline V gene has CDR1 SGDLS and CDR2 YYNGEE. DNA for the CDR3: TGTGCCAGCAGCGGAGGACCCGGGACAGGGGTTATGAACACTGAAGCTTTCTTT. Its translation is CASSGGPGTGVMNTEAFF.

This clone was observed a handful of times. The V gene is TRBV11-2, the J gene TRBJ2-1, with 7 bases that match TRBD1. CDR1 and CDR2 (germline): SGHAT, FQNNGV. The CDR3 has 17 amino acids. V lost 5 bases, J lost 5 bases, and 15 bases stayed unmatched. The CDR3 spells CASSILQTGTANNEQFF. The CDR3 coding sequence is TGTGCCAGCAGCATACTCCAGACCGGGACAGCTAACAATGAGCAGTTCTTC.

J is TRBJ2-7 and V is TRBV7-8, with D maybe TRBD2 (6 bases). The V end was cut by 5 bases, the J end by 3 bases, with 14 bases between. Looked up from germline, CDR1 is SGHVS and CDR2 is FQNEAQ. This CDR3 is 14 amino acids long. The CDR3 coding sequence is TGTGCCAGCAGCCCCGGGACGGGAGTCTACGAGCAGTACTTC. Its translation: CASSPGTGVYEQYF.

J is TRBJ1-3 and V is TRBV10-3, with 10 positions matching TRBD1. Germline CDR1 and CDR2: ENHRY and SYGVKD. The CDR3 covers 16 residues. V dropped 3 bases and J dropped 2; count of bases not matched to a gene: 4. The CDR3 DNA is TGTGCCATCAGTGAATACGGACAGGGGGCTGGAAACACCATATATTTT. This codes for CAISEYGQGAGNTIYF.

The V and J genes are TRBV3-1 (or the pseudogene TRBV3-2) and TRBJ2-5, with TRBD2 identical over 9 bases. The CDR3 totals 17 residues. Germline loops: CDR1 LGHDT, CDR2 YNNKEL (reference sequence). V was pared by 9 bases and J by 9 bases, with 23 bases of the junction left unmatched. The CDR3 spells CASTQRASGDRPGAQYF. As DNA, the CDR3 is TGTGCCAGTACCCAAAGGGCTAGCGGGGATCGTCCAGGGGCCCAGTACTTC.

J is TRBJ1-5 and V is TRBV2; D uncertain. Germline CDR1 is SNHLY and CDR2 is FYNNEI. This CDR3 comprises 13 residues. V was trimmed by 6 bases and J by 10 bases, leaving 16 bases between them. The CDR3: CASRSNEARPQHF. In nucleotides, the CDR3 is TGTGCCAGCAGATCCAACGAGGCGAGACCCCAGCATTTT.

V and J are TRBV4-1 and TRBJ2-1, with D unresolved. There are 13 residues in the CDR3. In germline, CDR1 is MGHRA, CDR2 YSYEKL. Between the trimmed V and J ends, which lost 8 bases and 0 bases, there was a span of 8 bases. The CDR3 loop is CASGHDSYNEQFF. CDR3 in DNA: TGCGCCAGCGGGCACGACTCCTACAATGAGCAGTTCTTC.

This clone appeared a single time. CDR3 sequence reads: CASSQGTGSGGANTGELFF. The CDR3 nucleotides read TGTGCCAGCAGCCAAGGAACGGGTAGCGGGGGGGCCAACACCGGGGAGCTGTTTTTT. The chain has TRBV4-2 and TRBJ2-2, with 11 bases lining up with TRBD2. CDR1 is LGHNA, CDR2 YNFKEQ, per germline. Trimming removed 1 base from V and 2 bases from J; junction bases left unmatched: 9. CDR3 length: 19 amino acids.

The chain has TRBV19 and TRBJ1-2; unclear D gene. CDR3 length: 13 amino acids. V gave up 4 bases and J gave up 4 bases, with 10 bases separating them. CDR1 is LNHDA and CDR2 is SQIVND in the germline V gene (reference sequence). CDR3 DNA sequence: TGTGCCAGTAGTAACCAAGCCGGCTATGGCTACACCTTC. It specifies CASSNQAGYGYTF.